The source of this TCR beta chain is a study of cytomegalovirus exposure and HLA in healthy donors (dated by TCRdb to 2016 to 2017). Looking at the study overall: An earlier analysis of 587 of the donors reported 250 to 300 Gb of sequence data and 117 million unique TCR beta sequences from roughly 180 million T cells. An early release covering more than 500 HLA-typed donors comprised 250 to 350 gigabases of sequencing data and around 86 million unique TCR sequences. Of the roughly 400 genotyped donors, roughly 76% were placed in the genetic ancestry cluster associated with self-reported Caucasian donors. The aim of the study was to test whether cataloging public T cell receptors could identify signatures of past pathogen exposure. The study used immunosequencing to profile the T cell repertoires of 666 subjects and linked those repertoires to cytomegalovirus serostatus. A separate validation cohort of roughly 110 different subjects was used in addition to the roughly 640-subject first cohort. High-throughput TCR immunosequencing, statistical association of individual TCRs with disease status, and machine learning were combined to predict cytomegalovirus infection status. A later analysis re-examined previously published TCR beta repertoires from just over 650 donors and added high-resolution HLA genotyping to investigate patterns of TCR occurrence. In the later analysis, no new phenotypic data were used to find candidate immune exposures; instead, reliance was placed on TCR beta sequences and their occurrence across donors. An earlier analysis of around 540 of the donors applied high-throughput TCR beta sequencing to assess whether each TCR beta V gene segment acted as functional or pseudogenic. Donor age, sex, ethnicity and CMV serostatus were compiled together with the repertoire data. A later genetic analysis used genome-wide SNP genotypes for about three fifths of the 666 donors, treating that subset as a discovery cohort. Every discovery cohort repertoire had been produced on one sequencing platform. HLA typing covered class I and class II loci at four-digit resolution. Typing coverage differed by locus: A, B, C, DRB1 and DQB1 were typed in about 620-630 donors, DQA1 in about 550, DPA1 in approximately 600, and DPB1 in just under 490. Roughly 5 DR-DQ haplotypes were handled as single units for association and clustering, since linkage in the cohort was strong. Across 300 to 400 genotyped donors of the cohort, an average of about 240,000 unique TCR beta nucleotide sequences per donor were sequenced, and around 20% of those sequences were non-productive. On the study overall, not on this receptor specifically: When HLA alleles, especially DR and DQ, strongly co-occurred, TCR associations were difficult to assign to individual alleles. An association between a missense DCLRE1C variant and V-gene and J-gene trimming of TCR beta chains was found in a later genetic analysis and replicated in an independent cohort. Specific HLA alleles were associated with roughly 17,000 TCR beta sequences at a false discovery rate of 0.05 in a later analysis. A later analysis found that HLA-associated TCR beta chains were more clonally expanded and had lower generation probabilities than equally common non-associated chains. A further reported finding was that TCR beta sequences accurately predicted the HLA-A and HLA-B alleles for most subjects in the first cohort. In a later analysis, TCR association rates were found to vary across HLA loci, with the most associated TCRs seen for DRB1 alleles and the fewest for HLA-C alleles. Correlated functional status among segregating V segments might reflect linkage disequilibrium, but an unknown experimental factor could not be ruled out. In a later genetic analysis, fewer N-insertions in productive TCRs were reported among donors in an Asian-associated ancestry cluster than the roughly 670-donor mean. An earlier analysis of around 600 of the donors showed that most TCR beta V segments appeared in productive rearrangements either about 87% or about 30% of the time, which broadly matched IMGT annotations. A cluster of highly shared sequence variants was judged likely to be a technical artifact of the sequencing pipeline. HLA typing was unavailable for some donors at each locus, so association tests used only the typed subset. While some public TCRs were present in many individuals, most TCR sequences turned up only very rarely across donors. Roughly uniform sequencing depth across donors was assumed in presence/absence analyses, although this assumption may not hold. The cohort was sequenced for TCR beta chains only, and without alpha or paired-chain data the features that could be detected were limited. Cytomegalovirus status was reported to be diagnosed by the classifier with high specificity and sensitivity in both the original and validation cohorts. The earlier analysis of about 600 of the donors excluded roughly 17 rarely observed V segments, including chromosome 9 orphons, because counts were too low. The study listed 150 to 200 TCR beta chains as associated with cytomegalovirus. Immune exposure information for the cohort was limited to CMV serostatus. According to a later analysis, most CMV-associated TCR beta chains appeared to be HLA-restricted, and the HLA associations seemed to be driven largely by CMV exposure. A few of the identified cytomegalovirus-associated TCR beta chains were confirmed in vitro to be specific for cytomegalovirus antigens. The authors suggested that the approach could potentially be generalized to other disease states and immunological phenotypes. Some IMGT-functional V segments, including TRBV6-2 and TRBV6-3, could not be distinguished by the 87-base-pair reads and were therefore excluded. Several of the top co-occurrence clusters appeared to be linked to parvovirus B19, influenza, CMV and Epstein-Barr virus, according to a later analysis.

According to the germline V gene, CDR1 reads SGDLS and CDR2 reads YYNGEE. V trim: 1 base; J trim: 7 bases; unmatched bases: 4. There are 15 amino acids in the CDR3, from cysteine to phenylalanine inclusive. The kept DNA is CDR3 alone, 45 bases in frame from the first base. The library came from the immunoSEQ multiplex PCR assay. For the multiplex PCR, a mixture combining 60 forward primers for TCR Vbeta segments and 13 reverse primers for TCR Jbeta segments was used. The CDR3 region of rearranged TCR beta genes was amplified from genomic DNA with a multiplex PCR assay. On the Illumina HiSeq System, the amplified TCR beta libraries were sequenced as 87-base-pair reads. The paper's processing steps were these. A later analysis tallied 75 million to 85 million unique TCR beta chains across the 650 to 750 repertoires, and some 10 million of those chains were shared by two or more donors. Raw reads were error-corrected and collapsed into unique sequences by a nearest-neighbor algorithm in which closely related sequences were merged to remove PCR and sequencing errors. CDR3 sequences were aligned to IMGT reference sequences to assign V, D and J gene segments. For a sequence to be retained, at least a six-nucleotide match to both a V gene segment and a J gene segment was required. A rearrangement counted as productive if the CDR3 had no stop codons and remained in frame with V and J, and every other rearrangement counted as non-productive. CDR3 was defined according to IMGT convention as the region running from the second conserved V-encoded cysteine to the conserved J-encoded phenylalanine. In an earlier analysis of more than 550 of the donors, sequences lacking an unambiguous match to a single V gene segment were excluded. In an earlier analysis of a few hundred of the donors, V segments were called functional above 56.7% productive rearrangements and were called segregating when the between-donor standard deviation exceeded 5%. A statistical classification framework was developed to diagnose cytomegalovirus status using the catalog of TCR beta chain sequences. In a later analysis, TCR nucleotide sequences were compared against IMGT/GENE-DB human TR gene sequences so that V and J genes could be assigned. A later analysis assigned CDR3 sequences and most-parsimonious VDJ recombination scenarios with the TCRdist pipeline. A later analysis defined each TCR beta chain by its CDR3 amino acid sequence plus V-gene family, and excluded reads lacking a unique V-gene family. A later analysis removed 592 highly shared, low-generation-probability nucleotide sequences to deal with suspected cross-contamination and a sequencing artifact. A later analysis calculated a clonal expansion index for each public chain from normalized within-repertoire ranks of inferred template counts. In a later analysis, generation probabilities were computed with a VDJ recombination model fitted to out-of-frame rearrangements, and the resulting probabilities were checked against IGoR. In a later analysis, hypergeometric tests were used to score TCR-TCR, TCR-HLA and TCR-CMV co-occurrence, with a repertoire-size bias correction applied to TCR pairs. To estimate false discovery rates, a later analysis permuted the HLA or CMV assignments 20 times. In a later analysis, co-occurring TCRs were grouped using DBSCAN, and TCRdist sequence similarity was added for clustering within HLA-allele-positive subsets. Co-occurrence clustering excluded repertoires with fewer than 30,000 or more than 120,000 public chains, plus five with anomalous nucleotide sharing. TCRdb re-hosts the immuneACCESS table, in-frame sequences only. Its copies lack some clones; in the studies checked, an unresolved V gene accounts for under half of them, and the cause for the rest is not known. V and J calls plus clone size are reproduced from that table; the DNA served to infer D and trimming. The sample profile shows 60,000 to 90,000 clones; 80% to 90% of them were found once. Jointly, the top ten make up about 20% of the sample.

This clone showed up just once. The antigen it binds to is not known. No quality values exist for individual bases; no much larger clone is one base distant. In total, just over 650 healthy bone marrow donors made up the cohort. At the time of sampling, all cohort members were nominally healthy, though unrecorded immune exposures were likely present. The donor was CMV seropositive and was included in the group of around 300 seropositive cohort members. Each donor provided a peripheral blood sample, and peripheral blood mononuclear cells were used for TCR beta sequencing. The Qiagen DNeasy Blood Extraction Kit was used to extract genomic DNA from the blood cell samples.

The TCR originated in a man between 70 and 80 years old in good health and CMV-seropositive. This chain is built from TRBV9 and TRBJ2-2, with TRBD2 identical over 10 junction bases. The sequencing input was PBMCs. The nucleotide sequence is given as TGTGCCAGCAGCGTAAGCGGGAGGGTCTTCGGGGAGCTGTTTTTT. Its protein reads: CASSVSGRVFGELFF.